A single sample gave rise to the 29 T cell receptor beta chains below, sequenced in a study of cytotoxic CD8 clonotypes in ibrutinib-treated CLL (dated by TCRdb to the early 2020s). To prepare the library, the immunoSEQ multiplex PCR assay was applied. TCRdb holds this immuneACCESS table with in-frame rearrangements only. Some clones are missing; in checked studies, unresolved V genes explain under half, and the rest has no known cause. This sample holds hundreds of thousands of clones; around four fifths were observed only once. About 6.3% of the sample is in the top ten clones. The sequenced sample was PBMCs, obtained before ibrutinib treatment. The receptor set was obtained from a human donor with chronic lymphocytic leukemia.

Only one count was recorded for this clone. The CDR3 spells CASSVVQNEQFF. The CDR3 bases are TGTGCCAGCAGCGTAGTACAGAATGAGCAGTTCTTC. The J gene is TRBJ2-1, the V gene TRBV9, with D unresolved. With 0 bases removed from V and 7 bases from J, the gap between germline ends came to 5 bases. Germline V gives CDR1 SGDLS, CDR2 YYNGEE. The CDR3 has 12 amino acids.

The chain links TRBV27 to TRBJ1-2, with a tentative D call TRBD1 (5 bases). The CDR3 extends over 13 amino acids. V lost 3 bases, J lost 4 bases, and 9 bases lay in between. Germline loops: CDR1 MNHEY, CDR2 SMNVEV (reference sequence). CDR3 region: CASSLQGSYGYTF. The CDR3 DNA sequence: TGTGCCAGCAGTTTGCAGGGCAGCTATGGCTACACCTTC.

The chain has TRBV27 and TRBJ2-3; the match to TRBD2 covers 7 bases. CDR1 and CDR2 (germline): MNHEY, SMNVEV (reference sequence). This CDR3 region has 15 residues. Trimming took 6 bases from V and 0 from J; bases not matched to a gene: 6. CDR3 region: CASSPGLLSTDTQYF. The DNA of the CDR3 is TGTGCCAGCAGCCCGGGACTACTTAGCACAGATACGCAGTATTTT.

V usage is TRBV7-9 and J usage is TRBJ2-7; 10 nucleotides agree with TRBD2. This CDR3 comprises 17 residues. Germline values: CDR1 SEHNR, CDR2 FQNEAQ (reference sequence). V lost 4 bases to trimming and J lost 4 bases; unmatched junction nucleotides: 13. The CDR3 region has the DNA TGTGCCAGCAGCTGGGGATGGAGTAGCGGGAGGACTTACGAGCAGTACTTC. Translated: CASSWGWSSGRTYEQYF.

CDR3 residues: CASSEGGGQFTYEQYF. CDR3 coding DNA: TGTGCCAGCAGTGAAGGGGGGGGACAGTTCACCTACGAGCAGTACTTC. The chain recombines TRBV2 with TRBJ2-7, with D perhaps given as TRBD1 or TRBD2 (7 bases each). CDR3 size: 16 residues. The V gene's germline CDR1 is SNHLY and CDR2 FYNNEI. V gave up 1 base and J gave up 2 bases, with 15 bases separating them.

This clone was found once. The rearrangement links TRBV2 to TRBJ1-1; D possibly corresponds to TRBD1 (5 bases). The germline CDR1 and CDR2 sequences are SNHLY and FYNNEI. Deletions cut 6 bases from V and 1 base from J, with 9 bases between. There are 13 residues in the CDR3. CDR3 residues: CASSQGGNTEAFF. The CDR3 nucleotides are TGTGCCAGCAGCCAGGGAGGGAACACTGAAGCTTTCTTT.

The CDR3 DNA follows: TGTGCCAGCAGACCCGGACAGAGAAACGAGCAGTACTTC. This encodes CASRPGQRNEQYF. The rearrangement joins TRBV6-5 to TRBJ2-7, with D tentatively TRBD1 (6 bases). The CDR3 is 13 residues long. The ends were cut back, 6 bases at V and 5 bases at J, with 14 bases in the middle. Germline CDR1 MNHEY, CDR2 SVGAGI.

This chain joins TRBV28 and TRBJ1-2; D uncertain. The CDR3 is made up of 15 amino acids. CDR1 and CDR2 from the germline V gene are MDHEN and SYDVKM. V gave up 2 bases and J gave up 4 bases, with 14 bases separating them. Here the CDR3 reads CASSLPSVRAYGYTF. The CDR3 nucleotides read TGTGCCAGCAGTTTACCCTCCGTGAGAGCCTATGGCTACACCTTC.

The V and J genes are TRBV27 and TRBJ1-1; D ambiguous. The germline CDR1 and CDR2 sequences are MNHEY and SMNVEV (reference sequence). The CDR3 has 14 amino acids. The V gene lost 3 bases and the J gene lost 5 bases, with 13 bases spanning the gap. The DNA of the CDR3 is TGTGCCAGCAGTTTGTCAGCTGCGGGGACTGAAGCTTTCTTT. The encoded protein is CASSLSAAGTEAFF.

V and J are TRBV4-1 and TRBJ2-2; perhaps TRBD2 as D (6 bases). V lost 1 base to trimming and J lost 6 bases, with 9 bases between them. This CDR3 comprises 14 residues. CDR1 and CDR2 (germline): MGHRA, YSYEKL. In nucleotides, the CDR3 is TGCGCCAGCAGCCAAGTGGCGGGGCCCGGGGAGCTGTTTTTT. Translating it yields CASSQVAGPGELFF.

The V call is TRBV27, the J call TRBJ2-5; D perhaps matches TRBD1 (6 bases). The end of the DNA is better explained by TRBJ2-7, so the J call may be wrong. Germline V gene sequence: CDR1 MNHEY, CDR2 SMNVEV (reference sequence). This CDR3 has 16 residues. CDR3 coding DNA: TGTGCCAGCACCAAAACAGGGTTTGGAAGGTCCTACGAGCAGTACTTC. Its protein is CASTKTGFGRSYEQYF.

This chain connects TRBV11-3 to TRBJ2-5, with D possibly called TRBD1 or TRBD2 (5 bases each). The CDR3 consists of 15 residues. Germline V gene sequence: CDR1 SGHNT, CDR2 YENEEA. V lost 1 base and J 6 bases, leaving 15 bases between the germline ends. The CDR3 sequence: CASSLVFGTEKTQYF. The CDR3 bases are TGTGCCAGCAGCTTAGTTTTCGGGACCGAAAAGACCCAGTACTTC.

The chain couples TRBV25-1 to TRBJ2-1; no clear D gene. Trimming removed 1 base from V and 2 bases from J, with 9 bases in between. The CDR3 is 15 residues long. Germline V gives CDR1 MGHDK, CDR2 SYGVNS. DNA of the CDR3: TGTGCCAGCAGTGAATCCGCAGCCCCCTACAATGAGCAGTTCTTC. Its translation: CASSESAAPYNEQFF.

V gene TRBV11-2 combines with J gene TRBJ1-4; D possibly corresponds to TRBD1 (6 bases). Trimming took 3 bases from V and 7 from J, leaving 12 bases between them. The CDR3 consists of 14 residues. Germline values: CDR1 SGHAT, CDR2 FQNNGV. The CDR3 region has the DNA TGTGCCAGCAGCTTGTGGGGGCGCGTTGAAAAACTGTTTTTT. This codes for CASSLWGRVEKLFF.

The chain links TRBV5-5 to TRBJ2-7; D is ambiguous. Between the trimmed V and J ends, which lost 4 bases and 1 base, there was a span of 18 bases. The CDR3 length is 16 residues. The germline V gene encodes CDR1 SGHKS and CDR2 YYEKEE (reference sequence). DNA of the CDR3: TGTGCCAGCAGCACCCAATCCTCCGGAATTTCCTACGAGCAGTACTTC. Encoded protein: CASSTQSSGISYEQYF.

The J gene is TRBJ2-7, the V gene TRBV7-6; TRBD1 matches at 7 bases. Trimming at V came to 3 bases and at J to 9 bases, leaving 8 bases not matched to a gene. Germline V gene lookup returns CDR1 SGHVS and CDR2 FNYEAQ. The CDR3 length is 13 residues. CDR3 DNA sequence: TGTGCCAGCAGCTTGGGACAGCGGATCGGGCAGTACTTC. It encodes CASSLGQRIGQYF.

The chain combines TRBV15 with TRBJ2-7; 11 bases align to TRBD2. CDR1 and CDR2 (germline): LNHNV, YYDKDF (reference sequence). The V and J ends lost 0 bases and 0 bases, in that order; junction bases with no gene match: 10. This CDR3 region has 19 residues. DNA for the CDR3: TGTGCCACCAGCAGAGATTCGGCTAGCGGGAGGTTCAGCTCCTACGAGCAGTACTTC. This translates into CATSRDSASGRFSSYEQYF.

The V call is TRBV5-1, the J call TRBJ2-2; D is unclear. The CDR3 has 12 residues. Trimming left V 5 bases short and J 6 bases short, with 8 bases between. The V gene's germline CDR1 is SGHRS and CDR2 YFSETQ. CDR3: CASSPVPGELFF. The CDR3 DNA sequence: TGCGCCAGCAGTCCTGTCCCCGGGGAGCTGTTTTTT.

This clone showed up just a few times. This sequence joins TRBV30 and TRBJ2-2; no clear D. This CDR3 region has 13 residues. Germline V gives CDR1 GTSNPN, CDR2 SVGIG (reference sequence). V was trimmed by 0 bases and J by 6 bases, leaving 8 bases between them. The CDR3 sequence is CAWSVAVPGELFF. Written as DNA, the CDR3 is TGTGCCTGGAGTGTAGCTGTACCCGGGGAGCTGTTTTTT. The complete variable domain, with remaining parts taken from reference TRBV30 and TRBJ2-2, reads SQTIHQWPATLVQPVGSPLSLECTVEGTSNPNLYWYRQAAGRGLQLLFYSVGIGQISSEVPQNLSASRPQDRQFILSSKKLLLSDSGFYLCAWSVAVPGELFFGEGSRLTVL.

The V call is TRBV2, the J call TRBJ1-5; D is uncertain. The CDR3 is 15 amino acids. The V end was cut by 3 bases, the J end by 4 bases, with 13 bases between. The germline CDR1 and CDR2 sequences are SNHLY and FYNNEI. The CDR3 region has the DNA TGTGCCAGCAGTGATTCGGGTTTTCGGAATCAGCCCCAGCATTTT. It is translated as CASSDSGFRNQPQHF.

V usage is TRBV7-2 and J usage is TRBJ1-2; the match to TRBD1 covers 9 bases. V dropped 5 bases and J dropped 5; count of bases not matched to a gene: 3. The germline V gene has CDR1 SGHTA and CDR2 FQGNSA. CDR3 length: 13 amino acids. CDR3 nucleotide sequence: TGTGCCAGCAGCGTTGGACAGGGGTATGGCTACACCTTC. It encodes CASSVGQGYGYTF.

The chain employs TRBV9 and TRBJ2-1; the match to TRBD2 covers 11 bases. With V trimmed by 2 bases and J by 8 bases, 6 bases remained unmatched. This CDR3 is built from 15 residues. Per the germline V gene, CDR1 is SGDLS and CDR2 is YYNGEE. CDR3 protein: CASSVSGRAGYEQFF. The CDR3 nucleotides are TGTGCCAGCAGCGTTAGCGGGAGGGCTGGATATGAGCAGTTCTTC.

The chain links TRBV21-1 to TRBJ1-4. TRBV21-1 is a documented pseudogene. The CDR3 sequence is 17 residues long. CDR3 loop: CASSKGRFDATNEKLFF. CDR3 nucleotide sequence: TGTGCCAGCAGCAAGGGAAGGTTCGATGCAACTAATGAAAAACTGTTTTTT.

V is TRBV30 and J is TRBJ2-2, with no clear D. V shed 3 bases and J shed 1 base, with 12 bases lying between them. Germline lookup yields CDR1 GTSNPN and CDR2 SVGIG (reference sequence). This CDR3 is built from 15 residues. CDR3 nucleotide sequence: TGTGCCTGGAGCTACCGGACCCTGAACACCGGGGAGCTGTTTTTT. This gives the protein CAWSYRTLNTGELFF. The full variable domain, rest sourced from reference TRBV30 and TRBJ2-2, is SQTIHQWPATLVQPVGSPLSLECTVEGTSNPNLYWYRQAAGRGLQLLFYSVGIGQISSEVPQNLSASRPQDRQFILSSKKLLLSDSGFYLCAWSYRTLNTGELFFGEGSRLTVL.

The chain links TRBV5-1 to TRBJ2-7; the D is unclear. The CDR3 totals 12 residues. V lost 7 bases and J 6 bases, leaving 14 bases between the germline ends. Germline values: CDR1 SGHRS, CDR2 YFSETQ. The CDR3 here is CASRALGSEQYF. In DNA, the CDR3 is TGCGCCAGCCGGGCCTTAGGATCCGAGCAGTACTTC.

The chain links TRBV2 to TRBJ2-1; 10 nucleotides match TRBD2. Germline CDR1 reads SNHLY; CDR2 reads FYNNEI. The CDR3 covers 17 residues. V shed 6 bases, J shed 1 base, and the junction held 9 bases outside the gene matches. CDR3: CASSSRASGRSYNEQFF. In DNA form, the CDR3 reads TGTGCCAGCAGCTCCCGGGCTAGCGGGAGATCCTACAATGAGCAGTTCTTC.

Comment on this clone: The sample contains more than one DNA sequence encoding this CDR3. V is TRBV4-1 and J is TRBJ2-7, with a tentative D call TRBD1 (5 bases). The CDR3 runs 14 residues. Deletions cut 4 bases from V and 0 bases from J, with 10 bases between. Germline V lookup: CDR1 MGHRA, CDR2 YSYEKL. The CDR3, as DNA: TGCGCCAGCAGCCGGGGCACGAGCTCCTACGAGCAGTACTTC. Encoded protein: CASSRGTSSYEQYF.

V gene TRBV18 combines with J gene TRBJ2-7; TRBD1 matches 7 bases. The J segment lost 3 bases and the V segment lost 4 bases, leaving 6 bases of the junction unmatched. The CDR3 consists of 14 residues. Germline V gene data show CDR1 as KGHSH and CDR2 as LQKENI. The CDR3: CASSLGDSYYEQYF. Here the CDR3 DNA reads TGTGCCAGCTCACTCGGGGACAGTTACTACGAGCAGTACTTC.

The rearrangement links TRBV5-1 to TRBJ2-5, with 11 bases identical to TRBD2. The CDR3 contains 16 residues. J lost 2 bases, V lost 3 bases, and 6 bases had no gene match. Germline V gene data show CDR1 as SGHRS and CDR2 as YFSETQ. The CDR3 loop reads CASSSRLAGKQETQYF. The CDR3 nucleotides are TGCGCCAGCAGCTCCCGACTAGCGGGGAAACAAGAGACCCAGTACTTC. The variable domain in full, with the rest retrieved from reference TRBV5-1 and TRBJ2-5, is KAGVTQTPRYLIKTRGQQVTLSCSPISGHRSVSWYQQTPGQGLQFLFEYFSETQRNKGNFPGRFSGRQFSNSRSEMNVSTLELGDSALYLCASSSRLAGKQETQYFGPGTRLLVL.